This TCR beta chain was profiled in a study of blood T cell repertoires in COVID-19. About the study: PBMCs, B-cell-depleted T cells, or T cells provided the cDNA or gDNA that made up the material.

The V and J ends lost 5 bases and 5 bases, in that order; junction bases with no gene match: 9. CDR3 length: 16 residues. Germline V gene sequence: CDR1 MDHEN, CDR2 SYDVKM. Authors' analysis steps: Estimates of nucleated cell counts were drawn from the amplification of reference gene primers. Sequencing used immunoSEQ multiplex PCR; TCRdb keeps in-frame clones, though not all of them. V and J calls and clone size come straight from that table; D and trimming were deduced from the DNA. Of approximately 350,000 clones listed, around 92% were seen once; the top ten hold 1% to 1.5%. The sequence derives from a man aged 35 to 55 with acute or convalescent COVID-19. The V call is TRBV28, the J call TRBJ1-4; 9 nucleotides line up with TRBD1. The material sequenced was peripheral blood. The CDR3 nucleotides are TGTGCCAGCAGTCCCCCACCCGGGACAGGGAATGAAAAACTGTTTTTT. Translated: CASSPPPGTGNEKLFF. Full variable domain (missing parts from reference TRBV28 and TRBJ1-4): DVKVTQSSRYLVKRTGEKVFLECVQDMDHENMFWYRQDPGLGLRLIYFSYDVKMKEKGDIPEGYSVSREKKERFSLILESASTNQTSMYLCASSPPPGTGNEKLFFGSGTQLSVL.